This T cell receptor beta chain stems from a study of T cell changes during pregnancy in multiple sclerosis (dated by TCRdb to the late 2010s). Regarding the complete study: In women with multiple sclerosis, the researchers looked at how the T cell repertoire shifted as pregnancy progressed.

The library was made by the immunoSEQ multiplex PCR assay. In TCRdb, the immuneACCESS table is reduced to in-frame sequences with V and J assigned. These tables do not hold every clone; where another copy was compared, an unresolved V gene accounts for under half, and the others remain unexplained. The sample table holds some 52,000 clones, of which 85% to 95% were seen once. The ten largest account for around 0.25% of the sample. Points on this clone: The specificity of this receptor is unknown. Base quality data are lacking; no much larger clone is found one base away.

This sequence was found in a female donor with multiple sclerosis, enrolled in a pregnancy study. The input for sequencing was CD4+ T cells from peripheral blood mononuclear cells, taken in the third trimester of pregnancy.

The sequenced DNA: TGTGCCAGCAGCTTGGCCGGGACAGGGAGCTATGGCTACACCTTC. Its protein product is CASSLAGTGSYGYTF. The chain joins TRBV5-4 to TRBJ1-2; 9 middle bases align to TRBD1. The germline V gene (reference sequence) provides CDR1 SGHNT and CDR2 YYREEE. The CDR3 spans 15 residues, from the cysteine through the phenylalanine. The kept DNA is CDR3 alone, 45 bases in frame from the first base. Trimming accounts for 0 bases at V and 4 bases at J, while the number of junction bases matched to no gene is 4.